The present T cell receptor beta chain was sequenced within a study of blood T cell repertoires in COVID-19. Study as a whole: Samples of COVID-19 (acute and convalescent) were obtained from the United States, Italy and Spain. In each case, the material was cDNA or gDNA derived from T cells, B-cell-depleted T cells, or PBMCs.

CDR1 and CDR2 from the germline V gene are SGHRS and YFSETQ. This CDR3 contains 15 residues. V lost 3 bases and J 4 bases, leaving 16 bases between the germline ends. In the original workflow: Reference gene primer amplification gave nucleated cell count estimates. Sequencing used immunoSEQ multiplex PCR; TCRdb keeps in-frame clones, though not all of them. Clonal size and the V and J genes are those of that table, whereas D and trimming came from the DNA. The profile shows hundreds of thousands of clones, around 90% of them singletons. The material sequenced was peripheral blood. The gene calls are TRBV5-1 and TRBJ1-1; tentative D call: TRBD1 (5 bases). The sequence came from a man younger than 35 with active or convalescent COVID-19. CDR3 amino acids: CASSSLISGPTEAFF. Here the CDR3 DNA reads TGCGCCAGCAGCTCCCTTATTTCAGGGCCCACTGAAGCTTTCTTT.